The 9 T cell receptor beta chains reported below all come from one sample, sequenced in a study of blood T cells in healthy people across ages. PCR was performed a second time for about 6 to 12 cycles using a sample-barcoded 5' primer and a J-beta primer mix. TCRdb recomputed calls from the 5' RACE reads with MiXCR, one row per CDR3 protein. The profile shows under 800,000 distinct CDR3 sequences, around 21% of them singletons. The sample was blood. The receptors stem from a man between 65 and 85 years old in good health.

This rearrangement joins TRBV29-1 to TRBJ1-2, with 10 bases that match TRBD1. V dropped 7 bases and J dropped 7; count of bases not matched to a gene: 3. The CDR3 has 11 amino acids. Germline V lookup: CDR1 SQVTM, CDR2 ANQGSEA. DNA of the CDR3: TGCAGCGGACAGGGGGCGTTTGGCTACACCTTC. As protein: CSGQGAFGYTF.

This clonotype has a single count. The chain carries TRBV10-3 and TRBJ2-1, with a possible D match to TRBD1 (5 bases). Trimming stripped 0 bases from V and 6 bases from J, with 9 bases between. CDR1 is ENHRY and CDR2 is SYGVKD in the germline V gene. CDR3 length equals 14 residues. CDR3 in amino acids: CAISESIRGNEQFF. The CDR3 bases are TGTGCCATCAGTGAGTCGATTAGGGGCAATGAGCAGTTCTTC.

This chain connects TRBV20-1 to TRBJ2-2; D not resolved. The CDR3 extends over 11 amino acids. Germline values: CDR1 DFQATT, CDR2 SNEGSKA (reference sequence). The CDR3 bases are TGCGCCCGCGGAAGGGCCGGGGAGCTGTTTTTT. The encoded protein is CARGRAGELFF.

V is TRBV5-1 and J is TRBJ2-3; 8 bases agree with TRBD1. The CDR3 is made up of 16 amino acids. V was pared by 4 bases and J by 3 bases, with 10 bases of the junction left unmatched. Germline V lookup: CDR1 SGHRS, CDR2 YFSETQ. The DNA of the CDR3 is TGCGCCAGCAGCACGGGACAGGATAAGGGTACAGATACGCAGTATTTT. Protein product: CASSTGQDKGTDTQYF.

The chain's CDR3 is CASSPQTSGPYEQYF. The CDR3 DNA sequence: TGTGCCAGCAGCCCGCAGACTAGCGGTCCCTACGAGCAGTACTTC. The chain is built from TRBV7-3 and TRBJ2-7; TRBD2 matches at 9 bases. This CDR3 is built from 15 residues. Germline CDR1 SGHTA, CDR2 FQGTGA. Trimming cost V 5 bases and J 2 bases; bases outside gene matches: 7.

The chain couples TRBV27 to TRBJ2-5, with 9 bases matching TRBD1. Germline V lookup: CDR1 MNHEY, CDR2 SMNVEV (reference sequence). V dropped 5 bases and J dropped 5; count of bases not matched to a gene: 9. The CDR3 covers 15 residues. In nucleotides, the CDR3 is TGTGCCAGCAGTAATCTACAGGGGGCTTGGGAGACCCAGTACTTC. Its protein product is CASSNLQGAWETQYF.

V usage is TRBV30 and J usage is TRBJ2-1; D call uncertain. This CDR3 is built from 12 residues. The V gene's germline CDR1 is GTSNPN and CDR2 SVGIG (reference sequence). The V gene lost 1 base and the J gene lost 7 bases, with 8 bases spanning the gap. The CDR3 spells CAWSGSRNEQFF. The CDR3 DNA sequence: TGTGCCTGGAGTGGAAGTAGGAATGAGCAGTTCTTC.

The V gene is TRBV28, the J gene TRBJ2-5; 8 bases line up with TRBD2. J was trimmed by 9 bases and V by 4 bases; bases with no gene match: 16. The CDR3 extends over 16 amino acids. Germline values: CDR1 MDHEN, CDR2 SYDVKM. The CDR3 here is CASSSEEREPRMAQYF. The CDR3, as DNA: TGTGCCAGCAGTTCCGAGGAGCGGGAGCCGAGGATGGCCCAGTACTTC.

This clonotype occurred a few times. V usage is TRBV24-1 and J usage is TRBJ2-5, with 10 bases lining up with TRBD2. Judging by the DNA end, TRBJ2-1 fits better; the J call may be wrong. This CDR3 comprises 16 residues. Germline V gene lookup returns CDR1 KGHDR and CDR2 SFDVKD. The CDR3 DNA is TGTGCCACCGGAGACATTACTAGCGGGGAAAACAATGAGCAGTTCTTC. Translated: CATGDITSGENNEQFF.